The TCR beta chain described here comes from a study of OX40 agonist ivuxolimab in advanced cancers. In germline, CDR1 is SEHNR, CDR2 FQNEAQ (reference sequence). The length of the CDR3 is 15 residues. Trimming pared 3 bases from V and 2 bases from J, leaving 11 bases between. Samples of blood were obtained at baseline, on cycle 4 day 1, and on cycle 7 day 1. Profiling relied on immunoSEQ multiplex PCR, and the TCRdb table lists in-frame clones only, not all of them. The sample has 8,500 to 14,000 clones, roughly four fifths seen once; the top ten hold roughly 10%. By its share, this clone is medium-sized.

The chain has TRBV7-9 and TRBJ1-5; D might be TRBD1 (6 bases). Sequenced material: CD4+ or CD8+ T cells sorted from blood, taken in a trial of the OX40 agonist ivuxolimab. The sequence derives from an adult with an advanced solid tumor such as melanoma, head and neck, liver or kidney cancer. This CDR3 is CASSLDHRGNQPQHF. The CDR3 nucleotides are TGTGCCAGCAGCTTGGACCACAGGGGCAATCAGCCCCAGCATTTT.